These 10 T cell receptor beta chains came from one sample sequenced in a study of cytomegalovirus exposure and HLA in healthy donors. Generated by immunoSEQ multiplex PCR, the TCRdb table keeps only in-frame clones and is missing some. The data show roughly 56,000 clones, over 75% seen once. The specimen sequenced was PBMCs. The receptors originated from a woman aged 30 to 39 in good health and CMV-seronegative.

This sequence joins TRBV5-6 and TRBJ2-1; 8 bases fit TRBD2. V trimming: 0 bases; J trimming: 2 bases; junction bases outside the gene matches: 7. Looked up from germline, CDR1 is SGHDT and CDR2 is YYEEEE. The CDR3 contains 17 residues. The DNA for the CDR3 is TGTGCCAGCAGCTTGGGGGTTGGCGGGAGGCCCTACAATGAGCAGTTCTTC. It specifies CASSLGVGGRPYNEQFF.

V gene TRBV2 combines with J gene TRBJ2-7; D is perhaps TRBD2 (5 bases). V lost 7 bases and J lost 3, with 10 bases in between. Looked up from germline, CDR1 is SNHLY and CDR2 is FYNNEI. This CDR3 has 12 amino acids. In nucleotides, the CDR3 is TGTGCCAGCACCACCGAGGGCTACGAGCAGTACTTC. Translating gives CASTTEGYEQYF.

The chain employs TRBV29-1 and TRBJ2-3; weak D call: TRBD1 (5 bases). The CDR3 is made up of 12 amino acids. Germline-derived CDR1 and CDR2 are SQVTM and ANQGSEA. V gave up 8 bases and J gave up 2 bases, with 11 bases separating them. The CDR3 spells CSTGHPTDTQYF. In DNA form, the CDR3 reads TGCAGCACAGGCCATCCCACAGATACGCAGTATTTT.

J is TRBJ1-3 and V is TRBV7-9; TRBD1 agrees at 7 bases. The CDR3 consists of 15 residues. From germline, CDR1 is SEHNR and CDR2 FQNEAQ (reference sequence). Trimming at V came to 4 bases and at J to 0 bases, leaving 3 bases not matched to a gene. DNA of the CDR3: TGTGCCAGCAGCTACGACAGGGTCTCTGGAAACACCATATATTTT. It encodes CASSYDRVSGNTIYF.

V usage is TRBV18 and J usage is TRBJ2-3; D is unclear. The germline gives CDR1 KGHSH, CDR2 LQKENI. V lost 5 bases and J 1 base, leaving 16 bases between the germline ends. This CDR3 has 16 residues. This CDR3 is CASSWRPLTGTDTQYF. The CDR3 bases are TGTGCCAGCTCATGGAGACCGCTAACGGGCACAGATACGCAGTATTTT. The full variable domain, its missing parts supplied by reference TRBV18 and TRBJ2-3, is NAGVMQNPRHLVRRRGQEARLRCSPMKGHSHVYWYRQLPEEGLKFMVYLQKENIIDESGMPKERFSAEFPKEGPSILRIQQVVRGDSAAYFCASSWRPLTGTDTQYFGPGTRLTVL.

V is TRBV30 and J is TRBJ1-5; D unresolved. The CDR3 totals 13 residues. The germline V gene has CDR1 GTSNPN and CDR2 SVGIG (reference sequence). V was cut by 2 bases and J by 9 bases, with 14 bases left in between. CDR3 sequence: CAWSLDKDRPQHF. The CDR3 DNA sequence: TGTGCCTGGAGTTTAGACAAAGATCGGCCCCAGCATTTT.

The rearrangement uses TRBV6-6 and TRBJ2-7; 9 bases map to TRBD1. V shed 2 bases and J 2 bases; nucleotides not matched to a gene: 7. The CDR3 extends over 16 amino acids. Germline CDR1 reads MNHNY; CDR2 reads SVGAGI (reference sequence). DNA for the CDR3: TGTGCCAGCAGTTACGCCCCCCGACAGGGGGCCTACGAGCAGTACTTC. As protein: CASSYAPRQGAYEQYF.

This chain uses TRBV7-6 with TRBJ2-5; D ambiguous. This CDR3 is built from 11 residues. In germline, CDR1 is SGHVS, CDR2 FNYEAQ. Trimming cost V 5 bases and J 2 bases, with 3 bases left between them. CDR3 in DNA: TGTGCCAGCAGCCCGCAAGAGACCCAGTACTTC. Translated, it gives CASSPQETQYF.

The chain is built from TRBV5-8 and TRBJ2-1, with D possibly matching TRBD2 (5 bases). CDR1 is SGHTS, CDR2 YDEGEE, per germline. The CDR3 consists of 17 residues. V was shortened by 2 bases and J by 4 bases, with 19 bases between the two germline ends. In DNA, the CDR3 is TGTGCCAGCAGCTTCTCTATTGGGAGCCTTACTTACAATGAGCAGTTCTTC. It yields the protein CASSFSIGSLTYNEQFF.

The chain joins TRBV6-5 to TRBJ2-7; a weak D match, TRBD2 (5 bases). V lost 1 base and J 0 bases, leaving 10 bases between the germline ends. The germline gives CDR1 MNHEY, CDR2 SVGAGI. This CDR3 has 15 residues. In DNA, the CDR3 is TGTGCCAGCAGTTACTTGCCCGGGATCTCCTACGAGCAGTACTTC. Translated, it gives CASSYLPGISYEQYF.